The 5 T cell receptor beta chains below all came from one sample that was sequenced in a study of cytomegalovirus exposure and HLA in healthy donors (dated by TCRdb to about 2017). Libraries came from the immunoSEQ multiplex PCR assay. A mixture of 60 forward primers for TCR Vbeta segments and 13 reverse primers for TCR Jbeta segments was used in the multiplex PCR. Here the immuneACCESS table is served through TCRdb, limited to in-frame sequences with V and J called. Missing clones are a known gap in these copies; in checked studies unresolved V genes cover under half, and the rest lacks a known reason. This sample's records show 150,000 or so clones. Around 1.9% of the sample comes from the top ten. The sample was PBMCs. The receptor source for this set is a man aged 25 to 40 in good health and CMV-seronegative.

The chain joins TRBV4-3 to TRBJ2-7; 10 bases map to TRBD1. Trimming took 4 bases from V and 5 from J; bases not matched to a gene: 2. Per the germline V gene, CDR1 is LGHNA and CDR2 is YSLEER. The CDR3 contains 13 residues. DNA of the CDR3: TGCGCCAGCAGCCCCGGGACAGGGGACGAGCAGTACTTC. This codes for CASSPGTGDEQYF.

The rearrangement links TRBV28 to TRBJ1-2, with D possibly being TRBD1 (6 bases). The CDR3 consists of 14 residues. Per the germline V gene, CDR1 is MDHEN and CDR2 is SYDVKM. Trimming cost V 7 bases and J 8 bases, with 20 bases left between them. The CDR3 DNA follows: TGTGCCAGCATGAAAGAGACAGGCTGGGTAGGCTACACCTTC. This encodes CASMKETGWVGYTF.

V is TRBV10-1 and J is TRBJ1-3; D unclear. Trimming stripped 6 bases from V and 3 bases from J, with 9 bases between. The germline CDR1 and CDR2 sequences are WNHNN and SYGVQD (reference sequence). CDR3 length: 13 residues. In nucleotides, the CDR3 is TGCGCCAGCAGACGACACCTTGGAAACACCATATATTTT. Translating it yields CASRRHLGNTIYF.

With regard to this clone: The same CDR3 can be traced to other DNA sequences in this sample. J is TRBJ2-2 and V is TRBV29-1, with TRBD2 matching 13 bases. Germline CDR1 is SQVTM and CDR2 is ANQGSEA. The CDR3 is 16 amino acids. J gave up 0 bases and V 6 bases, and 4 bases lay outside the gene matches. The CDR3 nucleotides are TGCAGCGTCCGAGGACTAGCGGGAGCGAACACCGGGGAGCTGTTTTTT. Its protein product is CSVRGLAGANTGELFF.

The CDR3 loop reads CASSQRPGFSLMNTEAFF. The CDR3 bases are TGTGCCAGCAGCCAACGTCCGGGGTTCTCCCTTATGAACACTGAAGCTTTCTTT. This sequence joins TRBV14 and TRBJ1-1; D is ambiguous. The CDR3 is 18 amino acids. The germline V gene has CDR1 SGHDN and CDR2 FVKESK. V dropped 2 bases and J dropped 0 bases, with 19 bases sitting between them.